A single sample gave rise to the 10 T cell receptor beta chains below, sequenced in a study of prognosis after radiotherapy for stage I lung cancer (dated by TCRdb to about 2021). For sequencing, an Illumina HiSeq 3000 was employed. Two rounds of multiplex PCR on genomic DNA were used to amplify the TCR beta CDR3 region. In the first round of PCR, primers specific to each TRBV and TRBJ gene were used, and the primer sequences are filed in Chinese patent CN105087789A. The public reads were reprocessed in TCRdb via fastp at Q25 and MiXCR, keeping in-frame beta chains. Each CDR3 protein gets just one entry, which takes the most common genes and DNA from the rows behind it. Within this sample are roughly 24,000 distinct CDR3 sequences, with around 43% of them counted one time only. Of the sample, about 30% falls within the top ten clones. The source was PBMCs, collected before or after stereotactic body radiation therapy (not recorded which). The receptors originated from a donor aged 50 or older with non-small cell lung cancer.

Remarks on this clonotype: This may be a read error, as it is one base from a much larger clone. V is TRBV5-6 and J is TRBJ2-7; D gene uncertain. Germline V gives CDR1 SGHDT, CDR2 YYEEEE. V was cut by 2 bases and J by 3 bases, with 15 bases left in between. CDR3 length equals 15 residues. The CDR3: CASSLGRTIFYEQYF. For the CDR3, the DNA is TGTGCCAGCAGCTTAGGCAGAACAATTTTCTACGAGCAGTACTTC.

This clonotype has at least ten counts. This chain uses TRBV2 with TRBJ1-4; 8 bases are shared with TRBD1. Trimming at V came to 6 bases and at J to 7 bases, leaving 4 bases not matched to a gene. Germline V gene sequence: CDR1 SNHLY, CDR2 FYNNEI. The CDR3 has 13 amino acids. The CDR3: CASRDRVREKLFF. In DNA form, the CDR3 reads TGTGCCAGCAGGGACAGGGTTCGTGAAAAACTGTTTTTT.

This clonotype was detected ten times or more. V and J are TRBV6-1 and TRBJ2-7; TRBD2 agrees at 7 bases. Germline V gives CDR1 MNHNS, CDR2 SASEGT. CDR3 size: 12 residues. The V segment lost 8 bases and the J segment 0 bases; nucleotides outside the gene matches: 1. In DNA, the CDR3 is TGTGCCAGCGCGGGGGTCTCCTACGAGCAGTACTTC. Its protein product is CASAGVSYEQYF.

This clonotype was recorded at least ten times. The rearrangement links TRBV12-3 or TRBV12-4 to TRBJ2-2; D ambiguous. The CDR3 runs 14 residues. V gave up 5 bases and J gave up 4 bases, with 11 bases separating them. The DNA for the CDR3 is TGTGCCAGCAGTCGTGAGGCGTTCACCGGGGAGCTGTTTTTT. Translation: CASSREAFTGELFF.

Many counts were recorded for this clonotype. The gene calls are TRBV4-2 and TRBJ2-7, with D perhaps matching TRBD1 or TRBD2 (5 bases each). Germline V lookup: CDR1 LGHNA, CDR2 YNFKEQ. Deletions cut 0 bases from V and 0 bases from J, with 9 bases between. This CDR3 is built from 15 residues. The CDR3 is CASSQEADTSYEQYF. CDR3 in DNA: TGTGCCAGCAGCCAAGAAGCGGACACCTCCTACGAGCAGTACTTC.

This clonotype occurred many times. The chain couples TRBV4-2 to TRBJ1-6; D call uncertain. The CDR3 totals 14 residues. Trimming took off 3 bases at V and 7 bases at J, with 10 bases between the two ends. The V gene's germline CDR1 is LGHNA and CDR2 YNFKEQ. CDR3 sequence: CASSQETGNSPLHF. The CDR3 coding sequence is TGTGCCAGCAGCCAGGAGACTGGGAATTCACCCCTCCACTTT.

This clonotype was detected many times. The chain has TRBV2 and TRBJ2-7; D not certain. Germline V gene sequence: CDR1 SNHLY, CDR2 FYNNEI. Between the trimmed V and J ends, which lost 3 bases and 2 bases, there was a span of 8 bases. The CDR3 contains 13 residues. In DNA, the CDR3 is TGTGCCAGCAGTGACAACGGTCCCTACGAGCAGTACTTC. Translation: CASSDNGPYEQYF.

J is TRBJ2-2 and V is TRBV28; TRBD1 agrees at 7 bases. Germline V gene data show CDR1 as MDHEN and CDR2 as SYDVKM. The trim removed 3 bases at V and 2 bases at J, leaving 12 bases unmatched. The CDR3 consists of 18 residues. The CDR3 region has the DNA TGTGCCAGCAGTTTCCCCGACTCCGGGACAGATAACACCGGGGAGCTGTTTTTT. Protein product: CASSFPDSGTDNTGELFF. Drawing the rest from reference TRBV28 and TRBJ2-2, the complete variable domain is DVKVTQSSRYLVKRTGEKVFLECVQDMDHENMFWYRQDPGLGLRLIYFSYDVKMKEKGDIPEGYSVSREKKERFSLILESASTNQTSMYLCASSFPDSGTDNTGELFFGEGSRLTVL.

At least ten counts were recorded for this clonotype. J is TRBJ2-7 and V is TRBV20-1; maybe TRBD1 (6 bases). V shed 3 bases and J shed 2 bases, with 11 bases lying between them. The germline V gene has CDR1 DFQATT and CDR2 SNEGSKA (reference sequence). The CDR3 runs to 13 residues. CDR3 residues: CSARTGAAYEQYF. CDR3 coding DNA: TGCAGTGCTAGGACAGGAGCGGCCTACGAGCAGTACTTC.

The chain recombines TRBV7-2 with TRBJ2-2, with D perhaps TRBD1 or TRBD2 (6 bases each). V was shortened by 6 bases and J by 3 bases, with 14 bases between the two germline ends. This CDR3 is 15 amino acids long. From germline, CDR1 is SGHTA and CDR2 FQGNSA. The CDR3 DNA sequence: TGTGCCAGCAGTTACTCGAGGGGGGACACCGGGGAGCTGTTTTTT. Translation: CASSYSRGDTGELFF.